The entry that follows covers one TCR beta chain sequence. Its specificity is unknown. Germline loops: CDR1 SGHTS, CDR2 YDEGEE. The V end lost 0 bases, the J end lost 6 bases, and 8 bases lay between the germline ends. CDR3 length equals 13 residues. This entry belongs to a study of T cell responses to AZD1222 COVID-19 vaccine. This table comes from immunoSEQ multiplex PCR, and its TCRdb copy is limited to in-frame clones, with some not included. The data hold about 97,000 clones, with 86% observed a single time. Study-wide findings and caveats: Baseline serology detected seropositivity in only six AZD1222 recipients.

The starting material was peripheral blood, obtained on day 0 of AZD1222 vaccination. This sequence originates from an adult in good health. The chain recombines TRBV5-8 with TRBJ2-3; D gene ambiguous. CDR3 nucleotide sequence: TGTGCCAGCAGCTTGGCCGGTATGGATACGCAGTATTTT. Its protein product is CASSLAGMDTQYF.